Shown below are 20 T cell receptor beta chains from a single sample sequenced in a study of HIV-infected children after antiretroviral therapy interruption. Treatment here: PENTA 11 planned treatment interruption arm or continuous ART arm. A 3' RACE protocol on RNA, with unique molecular identifiers, produced the TCR library. TCRdb passed the 3' RACE reads through MiXCR, listing each CDR3 protein once. Of approximately 89,000 distinct CDR3 sequences in the sample, roughly 6.7% are singletons; the top ten hold about 1.1%. This specimen was CD45RA+ CD4+ T cells from PBMCs, pooled from several time points, taken from a donor given antiretroviral therapy, either interrupted or continuous. Subset meaning: naive CD4+ CD45RA+ CD45RO- T cells. Every receptor here comes from a pool of human donors with HIV.

This clonotype occurred many times. V and J are TRBV21-1 and TRBJ2-5; the table gives TRBD1 as D, unverified against the DNA. TRBV21-1 is assigned pseudogene status. CDR3 length: 14 amino acids. The CDR3 DNA is TGTGCCAGCAGCCCCCGGACAGGGGAAGAGACCCAGTACTTC. The encoded protein is CASSPRTGEETQYF.

This clonotype appeared many times. The chain joins TRBV4-2 to TRBJ2-3; TRBD2 agrees at 13 bases. V was pared by 6 bases and J by 4 bases, with 4 bases of the junction left unmatched. Germline lookup yields CDR1 LGHNA and CDR2 YNFKEQ. This CDR3 is 15 amino acids long. CDR3 in amino acids: CASRSTSGRSDTQYF. The DNA for the CDR3 is TGTGCCAGCAGGTCGACTAGCGGGAGGTCAGATACGCAGTATTTT.

In its sample, this clonotype was seen many times. V usage is TRBV7-2 and J usage is TRBJ1-6, with TRBD1 matching over 8 bases. Germline V gene lookup returns CDR1 SGHTA and CDR2 FQGNSA. The CDR3 is 18 amino acids. Germline trimming cut 6 bases from V and 0 bases from J; bases unmatched to any gene: 10. The CDR3 coding sequence is TGTGCCAGCAGTCAACTACAGGGGGGGAGCTCCTATAATTCACCCCTCCACTTT. Amino acid sequence: CASSQLQGGSSYNSPLHF. Combining the CDR3 with reference TRBV7-2 and TRBJ1-6 gives the whole variable domain GAGVSQSPSNKVTEKGKDVELRCDPISGHTALYWYRQSLGQGLEFLIYFQGNSAPDKSGLPSDRFSAERTGGSVSTLTIQRTQQEDSAVYLCASSQLQGGSSYNSPLHFGNGTRLTVT.

This clonotype was detected many times. V gene TRBV20-1 combines with J gene TRBJ1-2, with TRBD1 matching 10 bases. V lost 6 bases to trimming and J lost 8 bases; unmatched junction nucleotides: 15. The CDR3 consists of 15 residues. CDR1 is DFQATT, CDR2 SNEGSKA, per germline (reference sequence). The CDR3 here is CSAGPGQGTVGGYTF. The CDR3, as DNA: TGCAGTGCCGGGCCGGGACAGGGGACAGTAGGAGGCTACACCTTC.

This clonotype was seen ten or more times. CDR3 region: CASSLRPGELFF. CDR3 bases: TGTGCCAGCAGTTTGAGACCCGGGGAGCTGTTTTTT. The chain has TRBV12-3 or TRBV12-4 and TRBJ2-2; D call uncertain. This CDR3 comprises 12 residues. V gave up 3 bases and J gave up 6 bases, with 5 bases separating them.

The rearrangement links TRBV7-2 to TRBJ1-4; 9 bases align to TRBD1. The V gene's germline CDR1 is SGHTA and CDR2 FQGNSA. This CDR3 has 14 residues. V dropped 5 bases and J dropped 11; count of bases not matched to a gene: 9. As DNA, the CDR3 is TGTGCCAGCAGCAATACACAGGGGGCGGGGAAACTGTTTTTT. Its translation is CASSNTQGAGKLFF.

This clonotype has at least ten counts. V usage is TRBV4-2 and J usage is TRBJ2-5, with D maybe TRBD2 (6 bases). V lost 4 bases and J lost 5, with 11 bases in between. Germline lookup yields CDR1 LGHNA and CDR2 YNFKEQ. CDR3 length: 13 residues. Here the CDR3 reads CASSRDLTETQYF. For the CDR3, the DNA is TGTGCCAGCAGCCGGGACTTAACGGAGACCCAGTACTTC.

This clonotype has at least ten counts. The chain employs TRBV4-2 and TRBJ2-1; TRBD2 aligns across 7 bases. From germline, CDR1 is LGHNA and CDR2 YNFKEQ. The CDR3 totals 16 residues. Losses at the gene ends were 1 base for V and 2 bases for J; bases not matched to a gene: 5. The CDR3 sequence: CASSQALAATYNEQFF. For the CDR3, the DNA is TGTGCCAGCAGCCAAGCTCTAGCGGCCACCTACAATGAGCAGTTCTTC.

Concerning this clonotype itself: Because it lacks the conserved phenylalanine or tryptophan at the end, this CDR3 is likely a read error. It is unclear where the CDR3 begins or ends on the DNA, so no DNA is shown, and the CDR3 is as TCRdb lists it. The chain combines TRBV1 with TRBJ2-7; the tabulated D call, TRBD2, remains unverified against the DNA. TRBV1 is a known pseudogene. Counting both end residues, the CDR3 totals 9 amino acids. This CDR3 reads CTSSQERGE.

This clonotype occurred many times. This sequence joins TRBV2 and TRBJ2-2, with D perhaps TRBD2 (6 bases). CDR3 size: 15 residues. Germline CDR1 and CDR2: SNHLY and FYNNEI. With 2 bases removed from V and 4 bases from J, the gap between germline ends came to 11 bases. The CDR3 DNA follows: TGTGCCAGCAGTGAACAGCCAGCGGGCACCGGGGAGCTGTTTTTT. This gives the protein CASSEQPAGTGELFF. Supplemented by reference TRBV2 and TRBJ2-2, the full variable domain reads EPEVTQTPSHQVTQMGQEVILRCVPISNHLYFYWYRQILGQKVEFLVSFYNNEISEKSEIFDDQFSVERPDGSNFTLKIRSTKLEDSAMYFCASSEQPAGTGELFFGEGSRLTVL.

This clonotype was seen repeatedly, ten times or more. The CDR3 DNA sequence: TGTGCCAGCAGTTACTTTCTCCACGAGCAGTACTTC. This sequence encodes CASSYFLHEQYF. This sequence joins TRBV6-2 or TRBV6-3 and TRBJ2-7; D is unresolved. Germline CDR1 and CDR2: MNHEY and SVGEGT. The CDR3 runs to 12 residues. Trimming stripped 1 base from V and 5 bases from J, with 6 bases between.

This clonotype occurred many times. The chain employs TRBV5-5 and TRBJ1-5, with TRBD1 matching 9 bases. The CDR3 is 15 amino acids. Germline V gene sequence: CDR1 SGHKS, CDR2 YYEKEE (reference sequence). V trimming: 0 bases; J trimming: 5 bases; junction bases outside the gene matches: 3. The CDR3 DNA reads TGTGCCAGCAGCTTGGCCGGGGACAGGGATCAGCCCCAGCATTTT. This sequence encodes CASSLAGDRDQPQHF.

In this sample, this clonotype turned up many times. The V call is TRBV10-3, the J call TRBJ2-1; 7 bases align to TRBD2. Losses at the gene ends were 2 bases for V and 5 bases for J; bases not matched to a gene: 6. In germline, CDR1 is ENHRY, CDR2 SYGVKD. CDR3 length: 15 amino acids. DNA for the CDR3: TGTGCCATCAGTGAGGGAGCGGGGAGGAACAATGAGCAGTTCTTC. This gives the protein CAISEGAGRNNEQFF.

This clonotype has a count of ten or more. The CDR3 loop is CASSTRGRVVKGEQYF. The CDR3 bases are TGCGCCAGCAGTACCAGGGGGCGCGTCGTTAAAGGCGAGCAGTACTTC. V and J are TRBV10-2 and TRBJ2-7; the match to TRBD1 covers 8 bases. Germline values: CDR1 WSHSY, CDR2 SAAADI. This CDR3 contains 16 residues. V gave up 5 bases and J gave up 6 bases; unmatched junction bases: 15.

This clonotype was observed many times. V is TRBV12-3 or TRBV12-4 and J is TRBJ2-2; D gene ambiguous. This CDR3 has 15 residues. V lost 6 bases and J 6 bases, leaving 17 bases between the germline ends. As DNA, the CDR3 is TGTGCCAGCAGACTTCAAAATACGGTAGCCGGGGAGCTGTTTTTT. Its translation is CASRLQNTVAGELFF.

This clonotype was recorded a few times. CDR3 sequence: CSARAPGTDYGYTF. CDR3 nucleotides: TGCAGTGCTAGAGCCCCCGGGACAGACTATGGCTACACCTTC. This chain links TRBV20-1 with TRBJ1-2; 7 nucleotides align to TRBD1. Unmatched junction bases numbered 5, after V lost 1 base and J lost 3 bases. This CDR3 contains 14 residues. The V gene's germline CDR1 is DFQATT and CDR2 SNEGSKA (reference sequence).

This clonotype has ten or more counts. The chain carries TRBV11-1 and TRBJ2-1, with D hard to call. The germline V gene has CDR1 SGHAT and CDR2 FQDESV (reference sequence). The V end lost 1 base, the J end lost 1 base, and 8 bases lay between the germline ends. This CDR3 region has 15 residues. CDR3 nucleotides: TGTGCCAGCAGCTTAGAGAGAGGATCCTACAATGAGCAGTTCTTC. Protein: CASSLERGSYNEQFF.

This clonotype was picked up a small number of times. The chain joins TRBV10-3 to TRBJ2-1; D ambiguous. CDR1 is ENHRY, CDR2 SYGVKD, per germline. The germline V and J ends were trimmed by 3 bases and 5 bases, with 8 bases remaining between them. CDR3 length: 13 amino acids. This CDR3 is CAISEGPHNEQFF. The CDR3 DNA reads as TGTGCCATCAGTGAAGGGCCGCACAATGAGCAGTTCTTC.

A few counts support this clonotype. V gene TRBV12-3 or TRBV12-4 combines with J gene TRBJ2-2; D is unclear. The ends were cut back, 4 bases at V and 4 bases at J, with 13 bases in the middle. The CDR3 spans 15 residues. The DNA for the CDR3 is TGTGCCAGCAGTTCAAACCGGGCCGCCACCGGGGAGCTGTTTTTT. Translated: CASSSNRAATGELFF.

This clonotype appeared a few times. A much bigger clone sits one base away, suggesting this may be a read error. V gene TRBV3-1 combines with J gene TRBJ2-1; 8 bases match TRBD2. Germline CDR1 LGHDT, CDR2 YNNKEL (reference sequence). The CDR3 spans 13 residues. V shed 4 bases and J 12 bases; nucleotides not matched to a gene: 8. The CDR3, as DNA: TGTGCCAGCAGCCTGCGGTCGGGGGGGGGGCAGTTCTTC. Its translation: CASSLRSGGGQFF.